This TCR beta chain was sequenced during a study of human T cells and chemical hapten exposure. Overall study: Per-sample TCR yield variation was attributed mainly to small pooled library volume differences.

TCRdb reanalysed the RACE reads using MiXCR and keeps one entry per CDR3 protein. The sample records about 400,000 distinct CDR3 sequences, about 6% being singletons. The time point is: patch test 2, 6 weeks after DPC sensitization. Sample treatment: therapeutic diphenylcyclopropenone sensitization with weekly scalp DPC. Germline V gene lookup returns CDR1 LGHDT and CDR2 YNNKEL (reference sequence). This CDR3 contains 14 residues. The V gene lost 3 bases and the J gene lost 5 bases, with 13 bases spanning the gap. This chain connects TRBV3-1 to TRBJ1-1; D call uncertain. The source is a woman between 18 and 30 years old with alopecia areata. Some clones in this sample may be carry-over from other donors' samples. The material sequenced was whole blood, taken in connection with sensitization to the hapten diphenylcyclopropenone (DPC). The CDR3 loop is CASSQELGGTEAFF. DNA of the CDR3: TGTGCCAGCAGCCAGGAGTTAGGCGGAACTGAAGCTTTCTTT.